The sequence of this T cell receptor beta chain was determined in a study of a mutant IDH1 vaccine in newly diagnosed glioma. At the level of the study: The start of vaccination came 4-6 weeks after radiotherapy alone, or with temozolomide cycles. Study results and limitations: Pseudoprogression showed no apparent link to changes in top peripheral T cell clonotypes.

On this clone itself: What it binds is not known.

The data were produced by immunoSEQ multiplex PCR, yet TCRdb's version contains in-frame clones alone and is incomplete. The repertoire consists of about 90,000 clones, with roughly 89% occurring once and the leading ten covering roughly 0.74%. The time point is: week 47, end of study. In the vaccine, a single dose held 300 ug of the mutant IDH1 20-mer peptide, along with topical imiquimod. The sequence derives from a woman aged 50 to 60 with glioma. Sequencing used PBMCs, obtained from a glioma patient whose treatment included an IDH1 peptide vaccine.

The CDR3 loop reads CAWRQGTNTGELFF. DNA for the CDR3: TGTGCCTGGCGACAGGGGACGAACACCGGGGAGCTGTTTTTT. The chain combines TRBV30 with TRBJ2-2, with TRBD1 identical over 8 bases. V trimming: 5 bases; J trimming: 0 bases; junction bases outside the gene matches: 2. The CDR3 length is 14 residues. CDR1 is GTSNPN, CDR2 SVGIG, per germline (reference sequence).